This TCR beta chain was profiled in a study of cytomegalovirus exposure and HLA in healthy donors. Study observations and caveats: In a later analysis, TCR association rates varied by HLA locus: DRB1 most, HLA-C fewest.

CDR1 and CDR2 from the germline V gene are MNHEY and SVGAGI. The CDR3 runs 14 residues. Trimming cost V 8 bases and J 11 bases; bases outside gene matches: 15. A note on this clone: Its cognate antigen is unknown.

This PCR relied on a set of 60 Vbeta primers and 13 Jbeta primers. The repertoire was sequenced with immunoSEQ multiplex PCR; TCRdb's copy has only in-frame clones and lacks some. The sample has 50,000 or so clones, roughly 60% seen once. The sample was PBMCs. The chain is built from TRBV6-5 and TRBJ2-1, with 7 bases identical to TRBD2. This receptor was taken from a human donor in good health. The CDR3, as DNA: TGTGCCAGCTCCCAGAGCGGGGTTAGGAATCAGCAGTTCTTC. It is translated as CASSQSGVRNQQFF.